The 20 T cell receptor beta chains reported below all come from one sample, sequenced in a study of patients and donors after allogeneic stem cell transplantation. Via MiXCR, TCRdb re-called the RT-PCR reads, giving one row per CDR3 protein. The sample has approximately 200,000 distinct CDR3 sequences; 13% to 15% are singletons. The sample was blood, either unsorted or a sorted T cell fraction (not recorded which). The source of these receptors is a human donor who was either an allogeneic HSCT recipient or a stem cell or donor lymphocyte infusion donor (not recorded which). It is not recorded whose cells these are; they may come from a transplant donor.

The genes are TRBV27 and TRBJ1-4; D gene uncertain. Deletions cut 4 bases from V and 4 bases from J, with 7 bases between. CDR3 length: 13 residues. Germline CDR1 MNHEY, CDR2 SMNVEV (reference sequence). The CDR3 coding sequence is TGTGCCAGCAGTTCTCAGGTTAATGAAAAACTGTTTTTT. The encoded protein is CASSSQVNEKLFF.

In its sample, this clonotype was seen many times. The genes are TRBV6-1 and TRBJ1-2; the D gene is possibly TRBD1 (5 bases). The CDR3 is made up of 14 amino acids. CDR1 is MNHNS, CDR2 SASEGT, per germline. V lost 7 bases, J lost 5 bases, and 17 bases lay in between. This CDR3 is CASTRDVYRYGYTF. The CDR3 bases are TGTGCCAGCACCAGGGACGTCTATCGATATGGCTACACCTTC.

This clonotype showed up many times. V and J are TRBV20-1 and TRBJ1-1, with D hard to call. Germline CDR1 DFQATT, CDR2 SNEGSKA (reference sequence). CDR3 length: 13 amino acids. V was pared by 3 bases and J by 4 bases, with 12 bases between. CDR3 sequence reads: CSASGFMGTEAFF. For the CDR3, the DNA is TGCAGTGCTAGCGGGTTCATGGGCACTGAAGCTTTCTTT.

The CDR3: CASSLGTESDTQYF. As DNA, the CDR3 is TGTGCCAGCAGCCTCGGGACAGAATCAGATACGCAGTATTTT. The chain uses TRBV7-2 and TRBJ2-3; TRBD1 matches at 7 bases. CDR1 is SGHTA, CDR2 FQGNSA, per germline. The CDR3 consists of 14 residues. With 5 bases clipped from V and 4 bases from J, the junction kept 6 bases outside the gene matches.

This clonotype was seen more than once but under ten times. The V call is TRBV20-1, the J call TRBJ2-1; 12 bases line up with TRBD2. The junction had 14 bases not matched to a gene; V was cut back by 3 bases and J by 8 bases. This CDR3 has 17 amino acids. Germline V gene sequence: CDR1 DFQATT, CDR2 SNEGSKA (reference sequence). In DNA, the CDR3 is TGCAGTGCTAGCCGGCTAGCGGGGGGGCCGAGGAGGGATGAGCAGTTCTTC. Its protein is CSASRLAGGPRRDEQFF.

For the CDR3, the DNA is TGCAGTGCTAGAGATTTTCTAGCGGGTTTAGGCACCGGGGAGCTGTTTTTT. Its translation is CSARDFLAGLGTGELFF. This chain connects TRBV20-1 to TRBJ2-2, with TRBD2 matching over 8 bases. Germline loops: CDR1 DFQATT, CDR2 SNEGSKA (reference sequence). With V trimmed by 0 bases and J by 4 bases, 10 bases remained unmatched. The CDR3 covers 17 residues.

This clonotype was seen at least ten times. Here the CDR3 DNA reads TGTGCCAGCAGTTACTGGTGGGGGGGCCGTAGCGGGGAGCTGTTTTTT. Its translation is CASSYWWGGRSGELFF. The chain employs TRBV6-5 and TRBJ2-2; possible D gene TRBD2, 7 bases. The CDR3 spans 16 residues. Trimming stripped 1 base from V and 7 bases from J, with 16 bases between. Germline V gene sequence: CDR1 MNHEY, CDR2 SVGAGI.

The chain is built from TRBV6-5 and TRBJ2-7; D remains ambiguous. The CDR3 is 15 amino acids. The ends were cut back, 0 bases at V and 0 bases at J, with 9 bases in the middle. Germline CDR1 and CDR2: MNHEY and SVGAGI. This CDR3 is CASSYSWVRSYEQYF. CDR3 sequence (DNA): TGTGCCAGCAGTTACTCTTGGGTTCGCTCCTACGAGCAGTACTTC.

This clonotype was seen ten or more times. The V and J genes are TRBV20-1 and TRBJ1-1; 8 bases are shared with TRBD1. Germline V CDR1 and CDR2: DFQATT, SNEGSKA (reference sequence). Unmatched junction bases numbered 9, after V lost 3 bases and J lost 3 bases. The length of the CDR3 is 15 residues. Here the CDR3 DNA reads TGCAGTGCTAGGGGGGTTTTGACAGGGGACACTGAAGCTTTCTTT. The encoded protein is CSARGVLTGDTEAFF.

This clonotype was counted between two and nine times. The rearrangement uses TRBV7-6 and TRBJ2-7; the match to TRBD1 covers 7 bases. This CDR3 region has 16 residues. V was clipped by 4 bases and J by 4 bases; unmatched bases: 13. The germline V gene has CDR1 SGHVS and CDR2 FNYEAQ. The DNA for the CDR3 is TGTGCCAGCAGCTCCTCGCGACAGGGTAACCTATACGAGCAGTACTTC. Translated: CASSSSRQGNLYEQYF.

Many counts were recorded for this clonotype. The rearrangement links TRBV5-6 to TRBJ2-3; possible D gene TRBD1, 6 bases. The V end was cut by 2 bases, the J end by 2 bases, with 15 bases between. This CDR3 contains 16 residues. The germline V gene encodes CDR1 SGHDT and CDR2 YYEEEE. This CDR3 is CASSFRWDIDTDTQYF. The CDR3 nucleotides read TGTGCCAGCAGCTTCCGCTGGGACATTGACACAGATACGCAGTATTTT. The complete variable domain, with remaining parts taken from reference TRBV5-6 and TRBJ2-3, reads DAGVTQSPTHLIKTRGQQVTLRCSPKSGHDTVSWYQQALGQGPQFIFQYYEEEERQRGNFPDRFSGHQFPNYSSELNVNALLLGDSALYLCASSFRWDIDTDTQYFGPGTRLTVL.

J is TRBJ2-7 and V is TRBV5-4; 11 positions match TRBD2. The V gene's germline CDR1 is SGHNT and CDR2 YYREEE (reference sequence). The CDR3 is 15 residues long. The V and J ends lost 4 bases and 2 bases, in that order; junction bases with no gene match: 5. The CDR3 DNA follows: TGTGCCAGCAGCCGGGGACTAGCGGAAGCCTACGAGCAGTACTTC. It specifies CASSRGLAEAYEQYF.

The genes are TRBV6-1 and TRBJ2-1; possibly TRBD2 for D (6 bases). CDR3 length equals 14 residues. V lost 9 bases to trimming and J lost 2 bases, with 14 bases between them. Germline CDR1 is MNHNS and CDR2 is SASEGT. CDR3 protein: CARPRGQPYNEQFF. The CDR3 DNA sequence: TGTGCCAGGCCGCGGGGTCAACCCTACAATGAGCAGTTCTTC.

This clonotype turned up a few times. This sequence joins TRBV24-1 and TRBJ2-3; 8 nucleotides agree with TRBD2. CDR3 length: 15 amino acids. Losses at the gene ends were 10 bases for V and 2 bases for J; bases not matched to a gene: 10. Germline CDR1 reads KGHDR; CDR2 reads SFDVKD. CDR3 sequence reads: CATGTGGRNTDTQYF. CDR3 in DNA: TGTGCCACTGGCACGGGCGGGAGGAACACAGATACGCAGTATTTT.

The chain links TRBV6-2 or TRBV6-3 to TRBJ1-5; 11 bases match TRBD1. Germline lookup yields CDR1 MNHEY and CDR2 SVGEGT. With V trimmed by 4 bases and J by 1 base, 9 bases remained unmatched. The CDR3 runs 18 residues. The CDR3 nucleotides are TGTGCCAGCAGTTTCTCGAGGACAGGGGGCTTAAGCAATCAGCCCCAGCATTTT. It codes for CASSFSRTGGLSNQPQHF.

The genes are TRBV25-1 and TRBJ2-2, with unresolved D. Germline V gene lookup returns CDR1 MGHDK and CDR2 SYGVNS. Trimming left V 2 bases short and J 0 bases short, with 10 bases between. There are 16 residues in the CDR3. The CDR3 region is CASSEPPGPNTGELFF. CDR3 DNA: TGTGCCAGCAGTGAACCTCCGGGCCCGAACACCGGGGAGCTGTTTTTT. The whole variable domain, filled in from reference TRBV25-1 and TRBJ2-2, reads EADIYQTPRYLVIGTGKKITLECSQTMGHDKMYWYQQDPGMELHLIHYSYGVNSTEKGDLSSESTVSRIRTEHFPLTLESARPSHTSQYLCASSEPPGPNTGELFFGEGSRLTVL.

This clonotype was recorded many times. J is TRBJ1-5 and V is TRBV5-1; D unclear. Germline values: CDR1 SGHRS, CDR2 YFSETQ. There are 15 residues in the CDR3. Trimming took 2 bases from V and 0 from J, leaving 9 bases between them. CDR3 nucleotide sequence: TGCGCCAGCAGCTTAGATTCGTATAGCAATCAGCCCCAGCATTTT. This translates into CASSLDSYSNQPQHF.

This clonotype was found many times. The CDR3 region has the DNA TGCGCCAGCAGCCCGGGGACCCTCGGGGCCAACGTCCTGACTTTC. Protein product: CASSPGTLGANVLTF. The chain is built from TRBV5-1 and TRBJ2-6; D possibly uses TRBD1 or TRBD2 (5 bases each). With 4 bases removed from V and 4 bases from J, the gap between germline ends came to 12 bases. This CDR3 region has 15 residues. Germline V lookup: CDR1 SGHRS, CDR2 YFSETQ.

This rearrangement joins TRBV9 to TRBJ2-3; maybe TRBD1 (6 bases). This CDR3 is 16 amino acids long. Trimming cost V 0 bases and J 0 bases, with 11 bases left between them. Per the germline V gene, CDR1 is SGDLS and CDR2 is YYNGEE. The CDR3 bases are TGTGCCAGCAGCGTAGCCCAGGGGATTAGCACAGATACGCAGTATTTT. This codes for CASSVAQGISTDTQYF. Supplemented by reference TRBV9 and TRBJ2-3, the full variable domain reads DSGVTQTPKHLITATGQRVTLRCSPRSGDLSVYWYQQSLDQGLQFLIQYYNGEERAKGNILERFSAQQFPDLHSELNLSSLELGDSALYFCASSVAQGISTDTQYFGPGTRLTVL.

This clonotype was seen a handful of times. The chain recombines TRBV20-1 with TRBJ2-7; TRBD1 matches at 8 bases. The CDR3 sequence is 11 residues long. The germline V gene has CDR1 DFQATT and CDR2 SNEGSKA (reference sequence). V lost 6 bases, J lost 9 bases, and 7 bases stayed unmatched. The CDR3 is CSARTGKAQYF. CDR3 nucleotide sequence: TGCAGTGCGAGGACAGGGAAGGCGCAGTACTTC.